The clone carrying this T cell receptor beta chain occurred a few times. The V end lost 5 bases, the J end lost 4 bases, and 9 bases lay between the germline ends. The CDR3 is 12 amino acids. The germline gives CDR1 MNHEY, CDR2 SMNVEV (reference sequence). The sample is drawn from a study of spatial heterogeneity in lung cancer. Via MiXCR, TCRdb re-called the 5' RACE reads, giving one row per CDR3 protein. The table shows some 2,900 distinct CDR3 sequences, with roughly 7% occurring only once. The time point is: sample taken at primary tumor resection. Researchers sequenced whole RNA taken from tumor, nontumor lung or frozen PBMC without sorting.

Sample: normal lung tissue next to the tumor, taken at surgery. This clonotype originated in a male donor with early-stage non-small cell lung cancer. V and J are TRBV27 and TRBJ2-7; D may be TRBD1 (6 bases). The CDR3 DNA reads TGTGCCAGCAGTGAACAGGGTTACGAGCAGTACTTC. It yields the protein CASSEQGYEQYF.